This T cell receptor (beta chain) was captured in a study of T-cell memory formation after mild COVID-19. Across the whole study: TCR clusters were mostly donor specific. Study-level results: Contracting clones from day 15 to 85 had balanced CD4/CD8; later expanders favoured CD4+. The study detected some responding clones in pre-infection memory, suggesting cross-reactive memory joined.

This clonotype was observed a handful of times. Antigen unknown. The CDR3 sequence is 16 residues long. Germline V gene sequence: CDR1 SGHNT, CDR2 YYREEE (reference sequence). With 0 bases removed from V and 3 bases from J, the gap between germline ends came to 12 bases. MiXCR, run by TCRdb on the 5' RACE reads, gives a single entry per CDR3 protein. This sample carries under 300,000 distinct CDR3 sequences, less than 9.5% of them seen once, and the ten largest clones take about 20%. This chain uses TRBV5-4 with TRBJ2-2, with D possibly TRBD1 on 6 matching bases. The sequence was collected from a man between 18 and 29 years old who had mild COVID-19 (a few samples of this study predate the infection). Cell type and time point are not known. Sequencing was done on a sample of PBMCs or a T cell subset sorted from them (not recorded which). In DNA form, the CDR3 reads TGTGCCAGCAGCTTGGTAGGGGGTCAGGACACCGGGGAGCTGTTTTTT. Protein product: CASSLVGGQDTGELFF.